The 15 T cell receptor beta chains below were found in one sample sequenced in a study of T cells in Graves' hyperthyroidism and ophthalmopathy. The TCR beta CDR3 regions underwent amplification using RNA transcripts as the source. HTBI primers were the set used in a first-round RT-PCR of the TCR CDR3. One entry per CDR3 protein, called by TCRdb with MiXCR from the multiplex PCR reads. The sample lists about 840,000 distinct CDR3 sequences; around 39% were seen once. Material: blood. The receptors originated from a young man with Graves' hyperthyroidism.

This clonotype was recorded many times. The chain uses TRBV2 and TRBJ2-7; 7 nucleotides agree with TRBD2. After removal of 8 bases from V and 4 bases from J, the junction contained 8 bases not matched to a gene. The CDR3 is 13 amino acids. Germline CDR1 SNHLY, CDR2 FYNNEI. CDR3 in DNA: TGTGCCAGCTGCGACGGGAGGAATTACGAGCAGTACTTC. As protein: CASCDGRNYEQYF.

This clonotype was counted only a few times. The chain combines TRBV7-8 with TRBJ1-2; 9 nucleotides match TRBD1. CDR1 and CDR2 from the germline V gene are SGHVS and FQNEAQ. The V and J ends lost 5 bases and 4 bases, in that order; junction bases with no gene match: 8. The CDR3 is 15 residues long. The CDR3 sequence is CASSPMDRGSYGYTF. CDR3 bases: TGTGCCAGCAGCCCGATGGACAGGGGAAGCTATGGCTACACCTTC.

This clonotype was detected many times. The rearrangement links TRBV20-1 to TRBJ2-7; no clear D gene. This CDR3 contains 13 residues. V was trimmed by 3 bases and J by 2 bases, leaving 11 bases between them. Germline values: CDR1 DFQATT, CDR2 SNEGSKA (reference sequence). CDR3 loop: CSASEPWAYEQYF. The CDR3 bases are TGCAGTGCTAGTGAGCCATGGGCCTACGAGCAGTACTTC.

The chain has TRBV5-5 and TRBJ1-2, with D possibly TRBD1 on 6 matching bases. Trimming removed 0 bases from V and 8 bases from J, with 14 bases in between. This CDR3 is built from 14 residues. Germline V gene lookup returns CDR1 SGHKS and CDR2 YYEKEE (reference sequence). The CDR3 loop reads CASSLGWTEDGYTF. The CDR3 DNA is TGTGCCAGCAGCTTGGGCTGGACAGAGGACGGCTACACCTTC.

There are a few counts of this clonotype. The chain has TRBV4-1 and TRBJ1-5, with D possibly TRBD1 on 5 matching bases. The ends were cut back, 0 bases at V and 3 bases at J, with 9 bases in the middle. This CDR3 contains 15 residues. Germline CDR1 MGHRA, CDR2 YSYEKL. CDR3 DNA sequence: TGCGCCAGCAGCCAAGATACAGGCTACAATCAGCCCCAGCATTTT. It translates to CASSQDTGYNQPQHF.

V usage is TRBV11-2 and J usage is TRBJ1-2; 12 bases line up with TRBD1. V was pared by 7 bases and J by 8 bases, with 5 bases of the junction left unmatched. Germline CDR1 reads SGHAT; CDR2 reads FQNNGV. The CDR3 spans 13 residues. CDR3 loop: CASTTGTGGGYTF. The CDR3 DNA is TGTGCCAGCACCACCGGGACAGGGGGCGGCTACACCTTC.

The gene calls are TRBV29-1 and TRBJ1-2; 8 bases align to TRBD1. The CDR3 extends over 13 amino acids. After removal of 4 bases from V and 8 bases from J, the junction contained 9 bases not matched to a gene. Germline CDR1 SQVTM, CDR2 ANQGSEA. The CDR3 nucleotides read TGCAGCGTTGGGACAGGGACGGGGACCGGCTACACCTTC. Its protein product is CSVGTGTGTGYTF.

This clonotype was counted many times. This rearrangement joins TRBV10-3 to TRBJ2-7; a possible D gene is TRBD2 (6 bases). V was clipped by 3 bases and J by 1 base, with 13 bases between them. The CDR3 runs 15 residues. CDR1 ENHRY and CDR2 SYGVKD come from the germline V gene. The CDR3, as DNA: TGTGCCATCAGTGATAGGGCGGGACGATCCTACGAGCAGTACTTC. Amino acid sequence: CAISDRAGRSYEQYF.

This chain joins TRBV12-3 or TRBV12-4 and TRBJ2-7, with TRBD1 as a possible D gene (6 bases). Trimming shortened V by 5 bases and J by 4 bases, and 15 bases separated the two germline ends. CDR3 length equals 14 residues. The CDR3 nucleotides are TGTGCCAGCAGTGCTCCTGGGACATTTTACGAGCAGTACTTC. It is translated as CASSAPGTFYEQYF.

This clonotype was observed a handful of times. The chain has TRBV9 and TRBJ2-7; no clear D gene. The germline V gene encodes CDR1 SGDLS and CDR2 YYNGEE. Trimming shortened V by 0 bases and J by 0 bases, and 10 bases separated the two germline ends. The length of the CDR3 is 15 residues. The CDR3 nucleotides are TGTGCCAGCAGCGTAGATGGGCGTTTCTCCTACGAGCAGTACTTC. It codes for CASSVDGRFSYEQYF. Full variable domain (remainder filled in from reference TRBV9 and TRBJ2-7): DSGVTQTPKHLITATGQRVTLRCSPRSGDLSVYWYQQSLDQGLQFLIQYYNGEERAKGNILERFSAQQFPDLHSELNLSSLELGDSALYFCASSVDGRFSYEQYFGPGTRLTVT.

This clonotype appeared a few times. V is TRBV7-3 and J is TRBJ2-5, with 7 bases that match TRBD2. After removal of 3 bases from V and 5 bases from J, the junction contained 9 bases not matched to a gene. The CDR3 extends over 15 amino acids. Germline values: CDR1 SGHTA, CDR2 FQGTGA. The CDR3 sequence is CASSLGGAVRETQYF. In nucleotides, the CDR3 is TGTGCCAGCAGCTTGGGAGGGGCGGTCCGGGAGACCCAGTACTTC.

V gene TRBV5-6 combines with J gene TRBJ1-3; no definite D call. Germline values: CDR1 SGHDT, CDR2 YYEEEE. Trimming left V 4 bases short and J 0 bases short, with 11 bases between. This CDR3 contains 15 residues. In DNA form, the CDR3 reads TGTGCCAGCAGCCTTGATGCCTACTCTGGAAACACCATATATTTT. Protein: CASSLDAYSGNTIYF.

This clonotype was found a few times. The chain uses TRBV7-2 and TRBJ1-1; 9 nucleotides match TRBD1. V dropped 8 bases and J dropped 6; count of bases not matched to a gene: 7. Germline V gives CDR1 SGHTA, CDR2 FQGNSA. The CDR3 covers 13 residues. The CDR3 is CASGRDRASEAFF. The CDR3 region has the DNA TGTGCCAGCGGCCGGGACAGGGCTTCTGAAGCTTTCTTT.

V usage is TRBV6-5 and J usage is TRBJ1-5, with TRBD1 identical over 8 bases. The trim removed 4 bases at V and 5 bases at J, leaving 7 bases unmatched. CDR1 MNHEY and CDR2 SVGAGI come from the germline V gene. The length of the CDR3 is 15 residues. The CDR3 region is CASSSGTGGYQPQHF. The CDR3 region has the DNA TGTGCCAGCAGTTCGGGAACAGGGGGTTATCAGCCCCAGCATTTT.

This clonotype showed up many times. The chain joins TRBV5-1 to TRBJ2-7; TRBD2 aligns across 8 bases. The V gene's germline CDR1 is SGHRS and CDR2 YFSETQ. V trimming: 2 bases; J trimming: 5 bases; junction bases outside the gene matches: 3. This CDR3 is 13 amino acids long. The chain's CDR3 is CASSFSGSDEQYF. In DNA, the CDR3 is TGCGCCAGCAGCTTCAGCGGGAGTGACGAGCAGTACTTC.